This paragraph covers one T cell receptor beta chain sequence. Its cognate antigen is unknown. Researchers made TCR cDNA using 5'RACE template switching, and this step added a universal primer site and UMIs. TCRdb passed the 5' RACE reads through MiXCR, listing each CDR3 protein once. The sample lists 350,000 or so distinct CDR3 sequences, 7% to 10% occurring once. These data belong to a study of T cells after yellow fever vaccination. Study-level points and caveats: The study noted that FACS-sorted repertoires could contain abundant clonotypes contaminating from the bulk population.

This receptor was obtained from a man aged 18 to 30 who received the YFV17D yellow fever vaccine. Sequenced here: PBMCs, sampled about 41 days after the first yellow fever vaccination.

The CDR3 here is CASSFGGGGNGYTF. CDR3 DNA sequence: TGTGCCAGCAGTTTTGGAGGAGGGGGCAATGGCTACACCTTC. This chain joins TRBV27 and TRBJ1-2; TRBD1 matches at 7 bases. Germline V CDR1 and CDR2: MNHEY, SMNVEV (reference sequence). Unmatched junction bases numbered 7, after V lost 3 bases and J lost 6 bases. This CDR3 contains 14 residues.